Listed below are T cell receptor beta chains from one sample, sequenced in a study of cytomegalovirus exposure and HLA in healthy donors. Only in-frame clones appear in the TCRdb table, and some are missing; sequencing was by immunoSEQ multiplex PCR. This table holds 120,000 to 150,000 clones, 78% found once. The sample consisted of PBMCs. These receptors were obtained from a woman aged 35 to 49 in good health and CMV-seropositive. The CDR3 runs from the conserved cysteine through the conserved F or W. The D gene is left open where the match is weak. Size tells how often a clone was seen (once, few, many) or the class of an expanded clone, and some rows leave it out.

cdr3_nt cdr3_aa j_call d_call v_call clone_size
TGTGCCAGCCAGAAATGGGGACTAGCGGGAAACTCAGATACGCAGTATTTT CASQKWGLAGNSDTQYF TRBJ2-3 TRBD2 TRBV27 -
TGCGCCAGCGCTCCGGGACTAGTTTACGAGCAGTACTTC CASAPGLVYEQYF TRBJ2-7 TRBD2 TRBV5-1 -
TGCAGCGTGGACAGGGGCACGAACACTGAAGCTTTCTTT CSVDRGTNTEAFF TRBJ1-1 TRBD1 TRBV29-1 -
TGTGCCAGCAGCTTAGGACTAGCGGTCTCCTACGAGCAGTACTTC CASSLGLAVSYEQYF TRBJ2-7 TRBD2 TRBV7-2 -
TGTGCCAGCAGCCGTTCAAACCAGGGTCAAAATGAAAAACTGTTTTTT CASSRSNQGQNEKLFF TRBJ1-4 - TRBV9 -
TGTGCCAGCAGCTTGTACCAGGTTAACTATGGCTACACCTTC CASSLYQVNYGYTF TRBJ1-2 - TRBV5-6 -
TGTGCCAGCAGTTTAGGACAGCGCTCCTACAATGAGCAGTTCTTC CASSLGQRSYNEQFF TRBJ2-1 - TRBV27 -
TGTGCCAGCAGCTTGACTAAAAACATTCAGTACTTC CASSLTKNIQYF TRBJ2-4 - TRBV5-6 few
TGCAGCGTTGATACCGGGACTGATTACAATGAGCAGTTCTTC CSVDTGTDYNEQFF TRBJ2-1 - TRBV29-1 -
TGTGCCAGTAGCCCCCGTACTAGCGCACGCTACGAGCAGTACTTC CASSPRTSARYEQYF TRBJ2-7 TRBD2 TRBV19 -
TGTGCCAGCACCCCGGGACTCCTGTCGACCCAGTACTTC CASTPGLLSTQYF TRBJ2-5 - TRBV7-2 -
TGTGCCAGCAGTACAGGGTTTCTAGCCAAAAACATTCAGTACTTC CASSTGFLAKNIQYF TRBJ2-4 - TRBV28 -
TGTGCCAGCAGAACGGACAGGGGTCGTCCGGATACGCAGTATTTT CASRTDRGRPDTQYF TRBJ2-3 TRBD1 TRBV6-5 -
TGTGCCAGCAGCCTACTAGCGGAGAGGGGAGAGACCCAGTACTTC CASSLLAERGETQYF TRBJ2-5 TRBD2 TRBV4-1 -
TGTGCCAGCAGCTTAGAAGCGGGAGGGACCTACGAGCAGTACTTC CASSLEAGGTYEQYF TRBJ2-7 TRBD2 TRBV11-2 -
TGTGCCAGCAGCCCCGGTGGGAGGGGGTCCTATGGCTACACCTTC CASSPGGRGSYGYTF TRBJ1-2 - TRBV6-4 -
TGTGCCAGCAGCTTGACCCAGGGCCACGAGCAGTACTTC CASSLTQGHEQYF TRBJ2-7 - TRBV5-4 once
TGTGCCAGCAGCTTACGCGGGAGAACGGGCGGGGAGCTGTTTTTT CASSLRGRTGGELFF TRBJ2-2 TRBD2 TRBV7-9 -
TGTGCCAGCAGTGAAGGGACAGGGGGTGAAAAACTGTTTTTT CASSEGTGGEKLFF TRBJ1-4 TRBD1 TRBV6-1 -
TGTGCCAGCAGCCAGAGGGCTGGAAGGTCTTACACCGGGGAGCTGTTTTTT CASSQRAGRSYTGELFF TRBJ2-2 - TRBV14 -
TGTGCCAGCAGCTTAGGAGGCGGGTTTGTAGGCGATGAGCAGTTCTTC CASSLGGGFVGDEQFF TRBJ2-1 - TRBV5-5 -
TGTGCCACCAGCAGAGATATGCCAGGGGGTTCTGGAGAGACCCAGTACTTC CATSRDMPGGSGETQYF TRBJ2-5 TRBD1 TRBV15 -
TGTGCCAGCAGTCGACAGATAAGCCAAGAGACCCAGTACTTC CASSRQISQETQYF TRBJ2-5 - TRBV28 -
TGCGCCAGCAGTGAGGGGACTAGGGGCTACGAGCAGTACTTC CASSEGTRGYEQYF TRBJ2-7 TRBD2 TRBV10-1 -
TGTGCCTGGAGTGTAGGCGGGAGTGGTGAGACCCAGTACTTC CAWSVGGSGETQYF TRBJ2-5 TRBD2 TRBV30 -
TGTTCCAGCAGCTTAACTCGGCGGGAGACGGTTACCGGGGAGCTGTTTTTT CSSSLTRRETVTGELFF TRBJ2-2 TRBD2 TRBV7-9 -
TGTGCCAGCAGTGAACTCGACAGGGGAGGCCCCGGGGAGCTGTTTTTT CASSELDRGGPGELFF TRBJ2-2 TRBD1 TRBV25-1 -
TGTGCCAGCAGTCCTAGCGGGAGGATCGACGAGCAGTACTTC CASSPSGRIDEQYF TRBJ2-7 TRBD2 TRBV27 -
TGTGCCAGCAGCCGTTTAGCGGGAGGAACCTACGAGCAGTACTTC CASSRLAGGTYEQYF TRBJ2-7 TRBD2 TRBV11-2 -
TGTGCCAGCACTACCGACAGGGGGTCCACTGAAGCTTTCTTT CASTTDRGSTEAFF TRBJ1-1 TRBD1 TRBV6-1 few
TGTGCCAGCAGCCGGTCTAGGGACAGGGGATCCACCGGGGAGCTGTTTTTT CASSRSRDRGSTGELFF TRBJ2-2 TRBD1 TRBV7-9 -
TGCGCCAGCAGCCAAGATCGGTCCGCATACTACAATGAGCAGTTCTTC CASSQDRSAYYNEQFF TRBJ2-1 - TRBV4-1 -
TGTGCCAGCAGTGAAGTTGGGACAGGGGATAATGAAAAACTGTTTTTT CASSEVGTGDNEKLFF TRBJ1-4 TRBD1 TRBV6-1 once
TGCGCCAGCAGCAAGACAGGGGCGGAGGAAGCTTTCTTT CASSKTGAEEAFF TRBJ1-1 TRBD1 TRBV5-1 -
TGTGCCAGTAGTAGAGTTCCGGGACAGGGGAGGAGAGGAAACACCATATATTTT CASSRVPGQGRRGNTIYF TRBJ1-3 TRBD1 TRBV19 -
TGTGCCAGCAATCTAGCGGGAGCACCCCACGAGCAGTACTTC CASNLAGAPHEQYF TRBJ2-7 TRBD2 TRBV28 -
TGCGCCAGTAGCCCTCTAGCGGGAAACGAGGTCCGGGAGCTGTTTTTT CASSPLAGNEVRELFF TRBJ2-2 TRBD2 TRBV4-1 -
TGCAGCGTTGGAGGAATGAACACTGAAGCTTTCTTT CSVGGMNTEAFF TRBJ1-1 - TRBV29-1 -
TGTGCCAGCAGCCCGACACTCCCGACAGGGCGTATCTATGGCTACACCTTC CASSPTLPTGRIYGYTF TRBJ1-2 TRBD1 TRBV5-6 -
TGTGCCAGCAGCGTAGCCCCAGCTAACTATGGCTACACCTTC CASSVAPANYGYTF TRBJ1-2 - TRBV9 -
TGTGCCAGCAGCGCGGACAGGGGGGCGAACACCGGGGAGCTGTTTTTT CASSADRGANTGELFF TRBJ2-2 TRBD1 TRBV9 once
TGTGCCAGCAATCCAGGCGGGGGGACCGGGGAGCTGTTTTTT CASNPGGGTGELFF TRBJ2-2 TRBD2 TRBV6-5 few